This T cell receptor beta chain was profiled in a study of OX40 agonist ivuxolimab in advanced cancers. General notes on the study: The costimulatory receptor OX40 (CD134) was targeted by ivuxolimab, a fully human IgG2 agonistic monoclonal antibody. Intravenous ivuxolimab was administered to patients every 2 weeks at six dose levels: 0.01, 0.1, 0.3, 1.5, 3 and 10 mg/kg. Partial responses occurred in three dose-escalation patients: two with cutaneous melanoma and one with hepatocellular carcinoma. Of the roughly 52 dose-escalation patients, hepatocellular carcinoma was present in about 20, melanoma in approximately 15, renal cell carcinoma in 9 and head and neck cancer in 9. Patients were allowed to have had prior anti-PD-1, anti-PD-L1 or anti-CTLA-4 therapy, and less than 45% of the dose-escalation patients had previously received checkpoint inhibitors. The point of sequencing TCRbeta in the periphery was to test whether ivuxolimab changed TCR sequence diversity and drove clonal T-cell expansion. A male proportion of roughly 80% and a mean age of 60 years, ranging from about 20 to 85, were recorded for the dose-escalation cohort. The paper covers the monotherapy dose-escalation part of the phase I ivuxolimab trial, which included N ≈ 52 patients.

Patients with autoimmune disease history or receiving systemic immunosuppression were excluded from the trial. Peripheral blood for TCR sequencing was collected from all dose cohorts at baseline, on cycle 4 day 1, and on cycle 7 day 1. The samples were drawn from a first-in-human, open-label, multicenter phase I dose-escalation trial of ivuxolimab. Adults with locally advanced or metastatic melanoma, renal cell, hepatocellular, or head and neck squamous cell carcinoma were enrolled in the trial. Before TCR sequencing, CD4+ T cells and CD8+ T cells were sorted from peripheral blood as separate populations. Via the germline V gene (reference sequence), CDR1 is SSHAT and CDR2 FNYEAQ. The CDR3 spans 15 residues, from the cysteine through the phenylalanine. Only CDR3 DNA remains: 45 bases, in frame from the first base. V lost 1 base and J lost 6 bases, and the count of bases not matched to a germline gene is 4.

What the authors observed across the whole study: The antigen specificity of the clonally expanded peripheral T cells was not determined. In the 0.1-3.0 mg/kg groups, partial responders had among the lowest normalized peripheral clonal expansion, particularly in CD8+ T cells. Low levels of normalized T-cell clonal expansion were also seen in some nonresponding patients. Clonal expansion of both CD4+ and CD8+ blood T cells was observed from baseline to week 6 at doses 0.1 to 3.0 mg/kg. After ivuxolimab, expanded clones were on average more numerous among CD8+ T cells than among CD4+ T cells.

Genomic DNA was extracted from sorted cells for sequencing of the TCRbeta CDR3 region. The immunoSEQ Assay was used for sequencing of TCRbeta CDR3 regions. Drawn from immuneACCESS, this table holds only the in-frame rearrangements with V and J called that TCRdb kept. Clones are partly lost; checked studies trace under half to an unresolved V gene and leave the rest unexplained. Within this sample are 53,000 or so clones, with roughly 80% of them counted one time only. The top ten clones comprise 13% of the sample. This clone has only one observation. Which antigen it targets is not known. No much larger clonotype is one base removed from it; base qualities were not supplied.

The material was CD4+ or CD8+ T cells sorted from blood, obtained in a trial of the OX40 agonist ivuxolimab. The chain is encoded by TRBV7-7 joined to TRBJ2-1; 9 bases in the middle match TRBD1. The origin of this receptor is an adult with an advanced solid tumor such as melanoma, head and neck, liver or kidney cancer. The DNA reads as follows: TGTGCCAGCAGCTTAGGGACAGGGGAGAGCAATGAGCAGTTCTTC. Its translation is CASSLGTGESNEQFF.